This entry describes one TCR beta chain. This sample was taken from a study of blood T cell repertoires in COVID-19. V was shortened by 1 base and J by 4 bases, with 13 bases between the two germline ends. The germline V gene encodes CDR1 GTSNPN and CDR2 SVGIG (reference sequence). The CDR3 is made up of 14 amino acids. Study processing details: Amplification with reference gene primers provided the estimates of nucleated cell counts. TCRdb keeps only in-frame clones here, not all; method: immunoSEQ multiplex PCR. V, J and clone size derive from that table, while D and trimming were established from the DNA sequence. The repertoire holds 53,000 or so clones, with over 90% as singletons.

This sequence originates from a human donor in a cohort sampled during active COVID-19. The chain has TRBV30 and TRBJ1-1, with D possibly matching TRBD1 (5 bases). What was sequenced was peripheral blood. CDR3 nucleotides: TGTGCCTGGAGTGAATTGACAGTCACCACTGAAGCTTTCTTT. This encodes CAWSELTVTTEAFF.